The 5 T cell receptor beta chains in this list originate from one sample, sequenced in a study of cytomegalovirus exposure and HLA in healthy donors. A multiplex PCR was run with 60 Vbeta primers and 13 Jbeta primers. TCRdb's copy holds only in-frame clones and misses some; the assay was immunoSEQ multiplex PCR. The data contain about 140,000 clones, 82% of them singletons. The specimen sequenced was PBMCs. The source of these receptors is a man aged 18 to 30 in good health and CMV-seropositive.

The chain combines TRBV9 with TRBJ2-1, with TRBD2 identical over 7 bases. V lost 4 bases and J lost 7; bases outside the gene matches: 5. Germline V gene data show CDR1 as SGDLS and CDR2 as YYNGEE. The CDR3 covers 13 residues. CDR3 sequence (DNA): TGTGCCAGCAGCCCCTCCGGGGGGAATGAGCAGTTCTTC. Its translation: CASSPSGGNEQFF. Together with reference TRBV9 and TRBJ2-1, the CDR3 gives the full variable domain: DSGVTQTPKHLITATGQRVTLRCSPRSGDLSVYWYQQSLDQGLQFLIQYYNGEERAKGNILERFSAQQFPDLHSELNLSSLELGDSALYFCASSPSGGNEQFFGPGTRLTVL.

J is TRBJ2-1 and V is TRBV28; 7 nucleotides align to TRBD2. Germline V gene lookup returns CDR1 MDHEN and CDR2 SYDVKM. V shed 4 bases and J 4 bases; nucleotides not matched to a gene: 7. The CDR3 has 15 amino acids. CDR3 amino acids: CASSYRGDPYNEQFF. CDR3 nucleotide sequence: TGTGCCAGCAGTTACCGGGGGGACCCATACAATGAGCAGTTCTTC. The entire variable domain, with the rest obtained from reference TRBV28 and TRBJ2-1, is as follows: DVKVTQSSRYLVKRTGEKVFLECVQDMDHENMFWYRQDPGLGLRLIYFSYDVKMKEKGDIPEGYSVSREKKERFSLILESASTNQTSMYLCASSYRGDPYNEQFFGPGTRLTVL.

The V gene is TRBV11-2, the J gene TRBJ1-4; 7 positions match TRBD1. CDR3 size: 15 residues. V lost 1 base, J lost 8 bases, and 7 bases stayed unmatched. Germline CDR1 is SGHAT and CDR2 is FQNNGV. CDR3 nucleotides: TGTGCCAGCAGCTTAGGGAACAGGGGAGAGGAAAAACTGTTTTTT. Amino acids: CASSLGNRGEEKLFF. Complete variable domain (other parts from reference TRBV11-2 and TRBJ1-4): EAGVAQSPRYKIIEKRQSVAFWCNPISGHATLYWYQQILGQGPKLLIQFQNNGVVDDSQLPKDRFSAERLKGVDSTLKIQPAKLEDSAVYLCASSLGNRGEEKLFFGSGTQLSVL.

The V and J genes are TRBV4-2 and TRBJ1-1; D unresolved. V was cut by 0 bases and J by 1 base, with 12 bases left in between. Germline V CDR1 and CDR2: LGHNA, YNFKEQ. The CDR3 loop spans 16 amino acids. The CDR3 here is CASSQDLGQANTEAFF. CDR3 coding DNA: TGTGCCAGCAGCCAAGATCTCGGTCAGGCGAACACTGAAGCTTTCTTT.

The chain couples TRBV12-5 to TRBJ2-2; D gene uncertain. The CDR3 spans 15 residues. Trimming left V 6 bases short and J 3 bases short, with 14 bases between. Germline lookup yields CDR1 LGHNT and CDR2 FRNRAP. CDR3 region: CASGASLSDTGELFF. The CDR3 bases are TGTGCTAGTGGCGCGTCGCTCTCCGACACCGGGGAGCTGTTTTTT.